This TCR beta chain was sequenced in a study of T-cell memory formation after mild COVID-19. Losses at the gene ends were 7 bases for V and 5 bases for J; bases not matched to a gene: 7. Germline-derived CDR1 and CDR2 are MNHEY and SVGAGI. This CDR3 has 15 amino acids. Regarding the study as a whole: Pre-infection memory harbored some responding clones, suggesting cross-reactive memory joined.

Constant-segment-primed 5'RACE gave TCR alpha and TCR beta cDNA libraries with sample barcodes and UMIs. TCRdb passed the 5' RACE reads through MiXCR, listing each CDR3 protein once. The table shows roughly 480,000 distinct CDR3 sequences, with around 27% occurring only once. A word on this clonotype: The antigen is unknown.

This clonotype originated in an adult woman who had mild COVID-19 (a few samples of this study predate the infection). Cell type and time point are not known. V and J are TRBV6-5 and TRBJ2-2; 10 nucleotides line up with TRBD2. Sequenced input: PBMCs or a T cell subset sorted from them (not recorded which). CDR3: CASTLAGAATGELFF. The CDR3 region has the DNA TGTGCCAGCACCCTAGCGGGGGCGGCTACCGGGGAGCTGTTTTTT.